These T cell receptor beta chains were read from a single sample in a study of T cell responses to AZD1222 COVID-19 vaccine. Some clones are missing from TCRdb's copy, which holds only in-frame ones; the method was immunoSEQ multiplex PCR. In the table there are some 130,000 clones, roughly 93% of which are singletons. This sample comprised peripheral blood, obtained on day 0 of AZD1222 vaccination. The receptors originated from an adult in good health. Both conserved end residues are part of each CDR3. Fields, in order: D gene, J gene, clone size, V gene, CDR3 DNA, CDR3 protein. D genes are given only for firm matches. Rows give clone size only sometimes, using once, few, many, or a class for an expanded clone.

d_call: TRBD1; j_call: TRBJ1-2; clone_size: .; v_call: TRBV12-3/TRBV12-4; cdr3_nt: TGTGCCAGCAGTCTGTACAGGGGGCTAGGCTACACCTTC; cdr3_aa: CASSLYRGLGYTF
d_call: .; j_call: TRBJ2-1; clone_size: .; v_call: TRBV5-1; cdr3_nt: TGCGCCAGCAGCTTGGGAAGCCAGGGAAACTTCGGCTCCTACAATGAGCAGTTCTTC; cdr3_aa: CASSLGSQGNFGSYNEQFF
d_call: .; j_call: TRBJ1-2; clone_size: .; v_call: TRBV5-1; cdr3_nt: TGCGCCAGCAGCTTGGTGGCCCCGGTACTTGGCTACACCTTC; cdr3_aa: CASSLVAPVLGYTF
d_call: .; j_call: TRBJ1-2; clone_size: .; v_call: TRBV6-5; cdr3_nt: TGTGCCAGCAGTTCTTTCCGGGGGGGCTACACCTTC; cdr3_aa: CASSSFRGGYTF
d_call: TRBD2; j_call: TRBJ2-5; clone_size: .; v_call: TRBV3-1/TRBV3-2; cdr3_nt: TGTGCCAGCAGCCGAGGGACTAGCGGGCTCCAAGAGACCCAGTACTTC; cdr3_aa: CASSRGTSGLQETQYF
d_call: .; j_call: TRBJ2-1; clone_size: .; v_call: TRBV6-5; cdr3_nt: TGTGCCAGCAGGCTTGGACAGCGGGGCCCCCAGTTCTTC; cdr3_aa: CASRLGQRGPQFF
d_call: .; j_call: TRBJ1-1; clone_size: .; v_call: TRBV9; cdr3_nt: TGTGCCAGCAGCGTAGAGGTGGGGACTGAAGCTTTCTTT; cdr3_aa: CASSVEVGTEAFF
d_call: .; j_call: TRBJ2-1; clone_size: .; v_call: TRBV4-1; cdr3_nt: TGCGCCAGCAGCCAAGTAGGAGGGGCCCTATACAATGAGCAGTTCTTC; cdr3_aa: CASSQVGGALYNEQFF
d_call: .; j_call: TRBJ1-1; clone_size: .; v_call: TRBV5-1; cdr3_nt: TGCGCCAGCAGCTTTCAGGGAGTCACTGAAGCTTTCTTT; cdr3_aa: CASSFQGVTEAFF
d_call: .; j_call: TRBJ1-4; clone_size: few; v_call: TRBV5-1; cdr3_nt: TGCGCCAGCAGCTTGGAGGGGTTAACTAATGAAAAACTGTTTTTT; cdr3_aa: CASSLEGLTNEKLFF
d_call: TRBD2; j_call: TRBJ2-5; clone_size: .; v_call: TRBV29-1; cdr3_nt: TGCAGCGTTGACCCTGGGACTAGCGGGGGGAGGGAGACCCAGTACTTC; cdr3_aa: CSVDPGTSGGRETQYF
d_call: TRBD2; j_call: TRBJ2-7; clone_size: .; v_call: TRBV4-1; cdr3_nt: TGCGCCAGCAGCCAGGGGGGAGGGGCCTACGAGCAGTACTTC; cdr3_aa: CASSQGGGAYEQYF
d_call: TRBD1; j_call: TRBJ2-7; clone_size: .; v_call: TRBV11-2; cdr3_nt: TGTGCCAGCAGCGTGACAGGGGCCAAATCCTACGAGCAGTACTTC; cdr3_aa: CASSVTGAKSYEQYF
d_call: .; j_call: TRBJ1-3; clone_size: .; v_call: TRBV5-4; cdr3_nt: TGTGCCAGCAGCTTGATTGGCTCTGGAAACACCATATATTTT; cdr3_aa: CASSLIGSGNTIYF
d_call: .; j_call: TRBJ1-1; clone_size: once; v_call: TRBV7-9; cdr3_nt: TGTGCCAGCAGCTTAGGATCGAACACTGAAGCTTTCTTT; cdr3_aa: CASSLGSNTEAFF
d_call: TRBD2; j_call: TRBJ2-7; clone_size: once; v_call: TRBV7-9; cdr3_nt: TGTGCCAGCAGCTCCGGGACGGGAGGCTACGAGCAGTACTTC; cdr3_aa: CASSSGTGGYEQYF
d_call: TRBD2; j_call: TRBJ2-1; clone_size: .; v_call: TRBV5-5; cdr3_nt: TGTGCCAGCAGCCCTAGCGGGGGTGTAGTTGGTGAGCAGTTCTTC; cdr3_aa: CASSPSGGVVGEQFF
d_call: .; j_call: TRBJ2-1; clone_size: once; v_call: TRBV2; cdr3_nt: TGTGCCAGCAATACCGACTACAATGAGCAGTTCTTC; cdr3_aa: CASNTDYNEQFF
d_call: .; j_call: TRBJ1-3; clone_size: once; v_call: TRBV27; cdr3_nt: TGTGCCAGCAGGGGACAAAGCTCTGGAAACACCATATATTTT; cdr3_aa: CASRGQSSGNTIYF
d_call: .; j_call: TRBJ1-1; clone_size: .; v_call: TRBV16; cdr3_nt: TGTGCCAGCAGCCAAGTCAGAGGGAGGGGTGAAGCTTTCTTT; cdr3_aa: CASSQVRGRGEAFF
d_call: TRBD1; j_call: TRBJ1-2; clone_size: .; v_call: TRBV10-3; cdr3_nt: TGTGCCATCACCCCAGACAGGGAAGGATATGGCTACACCTTC; cdr3_aa: CAITPDREGYGYTF
d_call: .; j_call: TRBJ1-1; clone_size: .; v_call: TRBV7-2; cdr3_nt: TGTGCCAGCAGCCAAAGGCGGGGAACTGAAGCTTTCTTT; cdr3_aa: CASSQRRGTEAFF
d_call: TRBD1; j_call: TRBJ2-5; clone_size: .; v_call: TRBV7-9; cdr3_nt: TGTGCCAGCAGCCAGGGGGCACAAGAGACCCAGTACTTC; cdr3_aa: CASSQGAQETQYF
d_call: .; j_call: TRBJ1-2; clone_size: .; v_call: TRBV12-5; cdr3_nt: TGTGCTAGTGGTTTGTCCGGACTCCGGAACTATGGCTACACCTTC; cdr3_aa: CASGLSGLRNYGYTF
d_call: .; j_call: TRBJ1-2; clone_size: .; v_call: TRBV3-1/TRBV3-2; cdr3_nt: TGTGCCAGCAACACCCGAGGCAGGGAGGATGGCTACACCTTC; cdr3_aa: CASNTRGREDGYTF
d_call: .; j_call: TRBJ1-6; clone_size: few; v_call: TRBV9; cdr3_nt: TGTGCCAGCAGCGAGGGGACCCTAAATTCACCCCTCCACTTT; cdr3_aa: CASSEGTLNSPLHF
d_call: .; j_call: TRBJ1-5; clone_size: .; v_call: TRBV6-5; cdr3_nt: TGTGCCAGCAGTCAGACAGGTAATCAGCCCCAGCATTTT; cdr3_aa: CASSQTGNQPQHF
d_call: TRBD1; j_call: TRBJ1-3; clone_size: once; v_call: TRBV6-5; cdr3_nt: TGTGCCAGCAGCTATGACAGGGCTGGAAACACCATATATTTT; cdr3_aa: CASSYDRAGNTIYF
d_call: TRBD1; j_call: TRBJ1-2; clone_size: .; v_call: TRBV5-1; cdr3_nt: TGCGCCAGCAGACCCCCAGGGGGTTCGTATGGCTACACCTTC; cdr3_aa: CASRPPGGSYGYTF
d_call: .; j_call: TRBJ1-1; clone_size: .; v_call: TRBV6-4; cdr3_nt: TGTGCCAGCAGTCCAGGGCCCTGGGACACTGAAGCTTTCTTT; cdr3_aa: CASSPGPWDTEAFF
d_call: .; j_call: TRBJ2-7; clone_size: .; v_call: TRBV6-5; cdr3_nt: TGTGCCAGCAGTTACTCGGGGACCTACGAGCAGTACTTC; cdr3_aa: CASSYSGTYEQYF
d_call: TRBD1; j_call: TRBJ1-4; clone_size: few; v_call: TRBV3-1/TRBV3-2; cdr3_nt: TGTGCCAGCAGCTCCAACCCCAGGGGGCTTAATGAAAAACTGTTTTTT; cdr3_aa: CASSSNPRGLNEKLFF
d_call: .; j_call: TRBJ1-1; clone_size: .; v_call: TRBV12-3/TRBV12-4; cdr3_nt: TGTGCCAGCAGTTTTTCTGTCAAGCGGGAAGCTTTCTTT; cdr3_aa: CASSFSVKREAFF
d_call: TRBD1; j_call: TRBJ2-4; clone_size: .; v_call: TRBV6-4; cdr3_nt: TGTGCCAGCAGTGACTCGTCCGGACAGGCGTACTTC; cdr3_aa: CASSDSSGQAYF
d_call: .; j_call: TRBJ2-5; clone_size: .; v_call: TRBV7-9; cdr3_nt: TGTGCCAGCAGCTTAGGGGGAAGAGGATGGGTTCAAGAGACCCAGTACTTC; cdr3_aa: CASSLGGRGWVQETQYF
d_call: TRBD1; j_call: TRBJ1-2; clone_size: .; v_call: TRBV19; cdr3_nt: TGTGCCAGTACTCAACAACTCGTGGGAGACAGGGCAAACTATGGCTACACCTTC; cdr3_aa: CASTQQLVGDRANYGYTF
d_call: .; j_call: TRBJ2-1; clone_size: .; v_call: TRBV13; cdr3_nt: TGTGCCAGCAGCTTAGTTGGGGCGGGGGAGCAGTTCTTC; cdr3_aa: CASSLVGAGEQFF
d_call: .; j_call: TRBJ2-1; clone_size: .; v_call: TRBV5-5; cdr3_nt: TGTGCCAGCAGCTTGGGGCAGGGAGTGGACAATGAGCAGTTCTTC; cdr3_aa: CASSLGQGVDNEQFF
d_call: .; j_call: TRBJ2-1; clone_size: .; v_call: TRBV4-2; cdr3_nt: TGTGCCAGCAGCCAAGAACTAGGTAGCGGATCCTCCTACAATGAGCAGTTCTTC; cdr3_aa: CASSQELGSGSSYNEQFF
d_call: .; j_call: TRBJ2-1; clone_size: .; v_call: TRBV5-6; cdr3_nt: TGTGCCAGCAGTTCCGACATCGCCTCCTACAATGAGCAGTTCTTC; cdr3_aa: CASSSDIASYNEQFF
d_call: .; j_call: TRBJ1-2; clone_size: .; v_call: TRBV7-6; cdr3_nt: TGTGCCAGCAGAAACAGGGCTGGCTACACCTTC; cdr3_aa: CASRNRAGYTF
d_call: .; j_call: TRBJ1-5; clone_size: .; v_call: TRBV6-2/TRBV6-3; cdr3_nt: TGTGCCAGCAGTTACCAACAAAATCCAAGCAATCAGCCCCAGCATTTT; cdr3_aa: CASSYQQNPSNQPQHF
d_call: .; j_call: TRBJ2-2; clone_size: .; v_call: TRBV29-1; cdr3_nt: TGCAGCGGACGAGCAGGGGCCCCCGGGGAGCTGTTTTTT; cdr3_aa: CSGRAGAPGELFF
d_call: TRBD1; j_call: TRBJ1-3; clone_size: once; v_call: TRBV18; cdr3_nt: TGTGCCAGCTCACCCGGACGGGACAGTGGAAACACCATATATTTT; cdr3_aa: CASSPGRDSGNTIYF
d_call: TRBD1; j_call: TRBJ1-3; clone_size: .; v_call: TRBV3-1/TRBV3-2; cdr3_nt: TGTGCCAGCAGCGGCCCGGGACAGAGCTCTGGAAACACCATATATTTT; cdr3_aa: CASSGPGQSSGNTIYF
d_call: TRBD1; j_call: TRBJ1-1; clone_size: .; v_call: TRBV6-2/TRBV6-3; cdr3_nt: TGTGCCAGCAGTTACTCGGTGTTCTGGACAGGGATGAACACTGAAGCTTTCTTT; cdr3_aa: CASSYSVFWTGMNTEAFF
d_call: TRBD1; j_call: TRBJ1-2; clone_size: .; v_call: TRBV18; cdr3_nt: TGTGCCAGCTCGCTTGACCCTTCCGGACAGGGTCGTTTCTATGGCTACACCTTC; cdr3_aa: CASSLDPSGQGRFYGYTF
d_call: TRBD2; j_call: TRBJ2-5; clone_size: .; v_call: TRBV6-1; cdr3_nt: TGTGCCAGCAGTGAATTTTATAGCGGGGGCATAGAAGAGACCCAGTACTTC; cdr3_aa: CASSEFYSGGIEETQYF